These T cell receptor beta chains were read from a single sample in a study of somatic mutations in cytotoxic T cells in rheumatoid arthritis. The repertoire was sequenced with immunoSEQ multiplex PCR; TCRdb's copy has only in-frame clones and lacks some. Among around 19,000 clones listed, around four fifths were seen once. The material sequenced was CD8+ T cells sorted from blood. These TCRs come from an adult with rheumatoid arthritis. Both conserved end residues are part of each CDR3. A D gene is named only where the DNA matches it firmly. Part of the rows lack a size; the others show once, few, many or a class for expanded clones.

NA | TRBJ1-5 | NA | TRBV7-2 | CASSIRGLNQPQHF | TGTGCCAGCAGCATAAGAGGACTCAATCAGCCCCAGCATTTT
NA | TRBJ2-7 | TRBD2 | TRBV4-2 | CASSQGDSGSTHEQYF | TGTGCCAGCAGCCAAGGAGATAGCGGGAGTACCCACGAGCAGTACTTC
NA | TRBJ2-7 | TRBD2 | TRBV19 | CASSIVAGAYEQYF | TGTGCCAGTAGTATAGTAGCGGGAGCCTACGAGCAGTACTTC
NA | TRBJ2-7 | NA | TRBV4-2 | CASSQDEVGEQYF | TGTGCCAGCAGCCAAGACGAGGTGGGGGAGCAGTACTTC
few | TRBJ2-7 | TRBD2 | TRBV5-6 | CASSLLAGGMGEQYF | TGTGCCAGCAGCTTGTTAGCGGGAGGGATGGGCGAGCAGTACTTC
NA | TRBJ2-5 | TRBD2 | TRBV7-9 | CASSSTAGLAEETQYF | TGTGCCAGCAGCTCTACTGCGGGACTAGCGGAAGAGACCCAGTACTTC
NA | TRBJ1-1 | NA | TRBV11-2 | CASSLDRRGTEAFF | TGTGCCAGCAGCTTAGATAGGAGGGGCACTGAAGCTTTCTTT
NA | TRBJ2-1 | NA | TRBV27 | CASSLSTRGGEQFF | TGTGCCAGCAGTTTATCGACTAGGGGCGGTGAGCAGTTCTTC
NA | TRBJ1-2 | NA | TRBV9 | CASSVDVGARGYTF | TGTGCCAGCAGCGTAGACGTAGGGGCGCGGGGCTACACCTTC
NA | TRBJ2-7 | NA | TRBV7-9 | CASSSGSSTSPYEQYF | TGTGCCAGCAGCTCCGGGTCATCGACTAGTCCCTACGAGCAGTACTTC
few | TRBJ2-7 | TRBD1 | TRBV5-6 | CASSLGTGEQYF | TGTGCCAGCAGCTTGGGGACAGGGGAGCAGTACTTC
once | TRBJ2-7 | NA | TRBV7-8 | CASTPRLSYEQYF | TGTGCCAGCACCCCCAGGTTATCCTACGAGCAGTACTTC
NA | TRBJ2-3 | NA | TRBV27 | CASTLGRSSTDTQYF | TGTGCCAGCACGCTGGGGCGGAGTAGCACAGATACGCAGTATTTT
NA | TRBJ2-7 | NA | TRBV7-9 | CASSFGETWSYEQYF | TGTGCCAGCAGCTTTGGAGAAACATGGTCCTACGAGCAGTACTTC
NA | TRBJ2-2 | TRBD2 | TRBV5-6 | CASRWGTSGARGELFF | TGTGCCAGCAGATGGGGGACTAGCGGGGCGCGCGGGGAGCTGTTTTTT
NA | TRBJ2-7 | NA | TRBV27 | CASSLSTPYEQYF | TGTGCCAGCAGTTTATCGACACCATACGAGCAGTACTTC
NA | TRBJ1-5 | NA | TRBV6-6 | CASTQNQPQHF | TGTGCCAGCACCCAAAATCAGCCCCAGCATTTT
NA | TRBJ1-1 | NA | TRBV11-3 | CASSVEQAPNTEAFF | TGTGCCAGCAGCGTCGAACAGGCCCCGAACACTGAAGCTTTCTTT
once | TRBJ1-6 | TRBD1 | TRBV28 | CASSPGQASYNSPLHF | TGTGCCAGCAGTCCCGGACAGGCCTCCTATAATTCACCCCTCCACTTT
once | TRBJ1-5 | NA | TRBV21-1 | CASSPKDGFRRPQHF | TGTGCCAGCAGCCCCAAAGACGGCTTTCGTCGGCCCCAGCATTTT
NA | TRBJ2-3 | NA | TRBV6-4 | CASSTTVSADTQYF | TGTGCCAGCAGTACGACGGTCTCGGCAGATACGCAGTATTTT
NA | TRBJ1-6 | NA | TRBV30 | CAWSEGGNSPLHF | TGTGCCTGGAGTGAGGGGGGAAATTCACCCCTCCACTTT
few | TRBJ1-5 | TRBD1 | TRBV19 | CASEGQGYSNQPQHF | TGTGCCAGCGAGGGACAGGGATACAGCAATCAGCCCCAGCATTTT
once | TRBJ2-6 | NA | TRBV2 | CAILSRVFSGANVLTF | TGTGCCATCCTGTCTAGAGTCTTCTCTGGGGCCAACGTCCTGACTTTC
NA | TRBJ1-1 | NA | TRBV11-3 | CASSPWGHSNTEAFF | TGTGCCAGCAGCCCCTGGGGGCACTCGAACACTGAAGCTTTCTTT
once | TRBJ2-7 | TRBD1 | TRBV29-1 | CSVEGTGEYYEQYF | TGCAGCGTTGAAGGGACAGGGGAATACTACGAGCAGTACTTC
few | TRBJ2-3 | NA | TRBV4-1 | CASSSLSPHADTQYF | TGCGCCAGCAGCTCTCTTTCGCCCCACGCAGATACGCAGTATTTT
NA | TRBJ2-2 | TRBD2 | TRBV28 | CASSLVAGGPNTGELFF | TGTGCCAGCAGTTTGGTAGCGGGGGGACCGAACACCGGGGAGCTGTTTTTT
NA | TRBJ2-3 | NA | TRBV29-1 | CGYVADTQYF | TGCGGGTATGTCGCAGATACGCAGTATTTT
NA | TRBJ2-1 | NA | TRBV5-6 | CASSLDQFSYNEQFF | TGTGCCAGCAGCTTGGACCAATTCTCCTACAATGAGCAGTTCTTC
NA | TRBJ2-7 | TRBD2 | TRBV7-9 | CASSPGGIHEQYF | TGTGCCAGCAGCCCCGGGGGGATCCACGAGCAGTACTTC
NA | TRBJ2-7 | NA | TRBV5-5 | CASSFGTGRTYEQYF | TGTGCCAGCAGCTTCGGAACGGGGAGGACCTACGAGCAGTACTTC
NA | TRBJ1-4 | NA | TRBV25-1 | CASSESGKLFF | TGTGCCAGCAGTGAATCGGGAAAACTGTTTTTT
NA | TRBJ1-2 | NA | TRBV14 | CASSPGGPYGYTF | TGTGCCAGCAGCCCGGGGGGACCCTATGGCTACACCTTC
NA | TRBJ2-3 | NA | TRBV11-3 | CASSLESTDTQYF | TGTGCCAGCAGCTTAGAAAGCACAGATACGCAGTATTTT
NA | TRBJ2-3 | TRBD2 | TRBV30 | CAWSVGTSLSTDTQYF | TGTGCCTGGAGTGTGGGGACTAGCTTAAGCACAGATACGCAGTATTTT
NA | TRBJ2-5 | TRBD1 | TRBV10-3 | CAISEPPGQDPKQYF | TGTGCCATCAGTGAACCTCCGGGACAGGATCCCAAGCAGTACTTC
NA | TRBJ2-1 | NA | TRBV29-1 | CSVELGDEQFF | TGCAGCGTTGAACTGGGGGATGAGCAGTTCTTC
NA | TRBJ2-2 | NA | TRBV27 | CASSLGLRVGELFF | TGTGCCAGCAGTCTAGGACTCCGCGTCGGGGAGCTGTTTTTT
NA | TRBJ2-7 | NA | TRBV4-1 | CASSQGFPGSYEQYF | TGCGCCAGCAGCCAAGGATTTCCAGGTTCCTACGAGCAGTACTTC
NA | TRBJ1-3 | NA | TRBV4-2 | CASSQVQAGGNTIYF | TGTGCCAGCAGCCAAGTCCAGGCCGGTGGAAACACCATATATTTT
few | TRBJ1-1 | NA | TRBV5-6 | CASSLGSGTAFF | TGTGCCAGCAGCTTGGGGTCAGGGACGGCTTTCTTT
NA | TRBJ2-6 | NA | TRBV11-3 | CASSRHQSVLSPSSYNVLTF | TGTGCCAGCAGCCGACACCAGTCCGTTTTATCCCCGTCGTCCTACAACGTCCTGACTTTC
NA | TRBJ2-3 | TRBD2 | TRBV29-1 | CSVPAPTSDTDTQYF | TGCAGCGTTCCGGCCCCGACTAGCGACACAGATACGCAGTATTTT
few | TRBJ1-6 | NA | TRBV4-1 | CASSQEEGLAYSPLHF | TGCGCCAGCAGCCAAGAAGAAGGGCTTGCCTATTCACCCCTCCACTTT
NA | TRBJ2-1 | NA | TRBV7-9 | CASSPNFREQFF | TGTGCCAGCAGCCCCAATTTCCGGGAGCAGTTCTTC
few | TRBJ2-7 | NA | TRBV28 | CASSFSEKTPDSYEQYF | TGTGCCAGCAGTTTTTCAGAAAAGACCCCCGACTCCTACGAGCAGTACTTC
NA | TRBJ2-7 | NA | TRBV9 | CASSAGRLYEQYF | TGTGCCAGCAGCGCCGGACGGCTCTACGAGCAGTACTTC
NA | TRBJ2-7 | TRBD1 | TRBV28 | CASSYRDRGSGEQYF | TGTGCCAGCAGTTACCGGGACAGGGGATCTGGCGAGCAGTACTTC
NA | TRBJ1-2 | NA | TRBV7-9 | CASSLEFRGLYGYTF | TGTGCCAGCAGCTTAGAATTTCGAGGGCTCTATGGCTACACCTTC
NA | TRBJ2-3 | TRBD2 | TRBV30 | CAWGPTSGIRTDTQYF | TGTGCCTGGGGGCCGACTAGCGGGATCCGCACAGATACGCAGTATTTT
NA | TRBJ1-5 | NA | TRBV27 | CASREGHNSSPQHF | TGTGCCAGCAGGGAAGGACACAACTCTTCGCCCCAGCATTTT